These 2 T cell receptor beta chains share one sample of origin, sequenced in a study of a mutant IDH1 vaccine in newly diagnosed glioma. Time point in this sample: baseline, week 1 (first vaccination visit). Regarding treatment: pre-vaccination baseline after standard-of-care therapy. Assay: immunoSEQ multiplex PCR; the TCRdb copy retains only in-frame clones and omits some. The sample lists about 88,000 clones, approximately 80% occurring once. The specimen comprised PBMCs, sampled from a glioma patient treated with radiotherapy, temozolomide or both. The receptors were gathered from a man aged 40-49 years with glioma. Some clones in this sample may be carry-over from other donors' samples.

V is TRBV18 and J is TRBJ1-5; D remains ambiguous. The CDR3 consists of 13 residues. V gave up 4 bases and J gave up 3 bases, with 7 bases separating them. Germline V gene lookup returns CDR1 KGHSH and CDR2 LQKENI. The CDR3 DNA is TGTGCCAGCTCACGACAAGACAATCAGCCCCAGCATTTT. Its protein product is CASSRQDNQPQHF.

The chain joins TRBV6-5 to TRBJ2-7, with 7 nucleotides matching TRBD2. The germline CDR1 and CDR2 sequences are MNHEY and SVGAGI. The ends lost 3 bases at V and 3 bases at J; junction bases unmatched: 5. This CDR3 has 14 residues. The CDR3 DNA follows: TGTGCCAGCAGTTATTTCGAGCGGGGCTACGAGCAGTACTTC. This codes for CASSYFERGYEQYF.